The present entry profiles one T cell receptor (beta chain) with its context. The germline V and J ends were trimmed by 0 bases and 4 bases, with 16 bases remaining between them. This CDR3 has 17 amino acids. Germline CDR1 is SEHNR and CDR2 is FQNEAQ (reference sequence). Assay used: immunoSEQ multiplex PCR; TCRdb lists only in-frame clones, some missing. The data show 260,000 or so clones, with roughly 89% seen just once and 2.5% to 3% held by the top ten. The sample belongs to a study of blood T cell repertoires in COVID-19. The chain is built from TRBV7-9 and TRBJ1-3; tentative D call: TRBD1 (5 bases). The source is a woman aged 25 to 45 with acute COVID-19. The sequencing sample was made of PBMCs or T cells enriched from blood (not recorded which). CDR3 nucleotide sequence: TGTGCCAGCAGCTTAGCCGACAGCTCCTTGGGAGGAAACACCATATATTTT. Translating gives CASSLADSSLGGNTIYF.